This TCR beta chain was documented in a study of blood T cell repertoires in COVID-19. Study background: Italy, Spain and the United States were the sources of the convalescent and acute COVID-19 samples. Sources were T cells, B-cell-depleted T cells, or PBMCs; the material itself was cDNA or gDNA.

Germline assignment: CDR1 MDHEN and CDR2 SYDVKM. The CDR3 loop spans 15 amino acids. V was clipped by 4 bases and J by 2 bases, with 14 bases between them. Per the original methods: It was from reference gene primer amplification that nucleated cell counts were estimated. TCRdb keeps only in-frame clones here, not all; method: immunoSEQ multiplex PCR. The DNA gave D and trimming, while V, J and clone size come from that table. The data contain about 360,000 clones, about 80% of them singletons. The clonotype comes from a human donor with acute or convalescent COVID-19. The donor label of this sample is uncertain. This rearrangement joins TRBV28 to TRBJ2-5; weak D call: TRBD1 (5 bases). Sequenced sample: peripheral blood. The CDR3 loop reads CASSSRLQVQETQYF. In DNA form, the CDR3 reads TGTGCCAGCAGTTCCCGCCTACAGGTACAAGAGACCCAGTACTTC.